One and the same sample provided the 21 T cell receptor beta chains below, sequenced in a study of T cells in Graves' hyperthyroidism and ophthalmopathy. Amplification of TCR beta CDR3 regions used RNA as the template. The study used the HTBI primer set for a first-round RT-PCR of the TCR CDR3. TCRdb passed the multiplex PCR reads through MiXCR, listing each CDR3 protein once. The table records some 27,000 distinct CDR3 sequences, roughly 45% of them present only once. The sample was blood. All receptors derive from a woman younger than 45 with Graves' hyperthyroidism.

This clonotype was seen ten or more times. The rearrangement uses TRBV27 and TRBJ2-1; D assignment may be TRBD1 or TRBD2 (5 bases each). The ends were cut back, 6 bases at V and 3 bases at J, with 18 bases in the middle. Per the germline V gene, CDR1 is MNHEY and CDR2 is SMNVEV (reference sequence). This CDR3 contains 16 residues. CDR3 sequence: CASRLGGFLGYNEQFF. The CDR3 DNA reads TGTGCCAGCAGGCTTGGGGGTTTTCTCGGCTACAATGAGCAGTTCTTC.

Ten or more counts support this clonotype. The chain combines TRBV6-5 with TRBJ2-7; 10 nucleotides match TRBD1. V was pared by 5 bases and J by 2 bases, with 6 bases of the junction left unmatched. CDR3 length equals 15 residues. Germline assignment: CDR1 MNHEY and CDR2 SVGAGI. For the CDR3, the DNA is TGTGCCAGCAGTCTGGGACAGGGGTCGACCTACGAGCAGTACTTC. Translating it yields CASSLGQGSTYEQYF.

The rearrangement joins TRBV7-2 to TRBJ2-1; 9 bases fit TRBD2. V was pared by 1 base and J by 5 bases, with 6 bases of the junction left unmatched. The CDR3 has 16 amino acids. The germline CDR1 and CDR2 sequences are SGHTA and FQGNSA. DNA of the CDR3: TGTGCCAGCAGCTTAGGGTCGCGGGGGGGCCACAATGAGCAGTTCTTC. This translates into CASSLGSRGGHNEQFF.

J is TRBJ1-1 and V is TRBV15, with TRBD1 matching 9 bases. The CDR3 loop spans 16 amino acids. The germline CDR1 and CDR2 sequences are LNHNV and YYDKDF (reference sequence). Germline trimming cut 2 bases from V and 0 bases from J; bases unmatched to any gene: 4. This CDR3 is CATSRPGQGMNTEAFF. In DNA, the CDR3 is TGTGCCACCAGCAGACCGGGACAGGGAATGAACACTGAAGCTTTCTTT.

This clonotype appeared many times. CDR3 nucleotides: TGTGCCAGCAGTTTGGGGGTTAACTACAATGAGCAGTTCTTC. Amino acids: CASSLGVNYNEQFF. The rearrangement uses TRBV28 and TRBJ2-1; D possibly matches TRBD1 or TRBD2 (5 bases each). Trimming removed 3 bases at V and 3 bases at J, with 9 bases between. Germline V gene sequence: CDR1 MDHEN, CDR2 SYDVKM. This CDR3 has 14 amino acids.

The chain carries TRBV5-1 and TRBJ1-1; D might be TRBD1 (5 bases). The length of the CDR3 is 14 residues. Germline lookup yields CDR1 SGHRS and CDR2 YFSETQ. The V end lost 6 bases, the J end lost 10 bases, and 22 bases lay between the germline ends. The CDR3 coding sequence is TGCGCCAGCAACAACCGGGACCTGGACGCTGGAGCTTTCTTT. Translated: CASNNRDLDAGAFF. Full variable domain (remainder filled in from reference TRBV5-1 and TRBJ1-1): KAGVTQTPRYLIKTRGQQVTLSCSPISGHRSVSWYQQTPGQGLQFLFEYFSETQRNKGNFPGRFSGRQFSNSRSEMNVSTLELGDSALYLCASNNRDLDAGAFFGQGTRLTVV.

The chain is built from TRBV5-4 and TRBJ1-2; D unclear. Germline V gene lookup returns CDR1 SGHNT and CDR2 YYREEE (reference sequence). Trimming stripped 3 bases from V and 5 bases from J, with 23 bases between. CDR3 length: 17 residues. CDR3 DNA: TGTGCCAGCAGCTGGGTAGGGCAGGCGCGTCTTAGATATGGCTACACCTTC. Its translation: CASSWVGQARLRYGYTF.

This clonotype was seen many times. The J gene is TRBJ1-3, the V gene TRBV12-3 or TRBV12-4; D perhaps matches TRBD1 (5 bases). Trimming left V 3 bases short and J 2 bases short, with 11 bases between. The CDR3 runs 15 residues. CDR3 sequence: CASSFLRGTGNTIYF. The CDR3 nucleotides are TGTGCCAGCAGTTTTTTGAGGGGCACTGGAAACACCATATATTTT.

This clonotype occurred many times. V usage is TRBV6-1 and J usage is TRBJ2-7; D gene uncertain. CDR3 length equals 14 residues. V was trimmed by 3 bases and J by 4 bases, leaving 13 bases between them. Germline loops: CDR1 MNHNS, CDR2 SASEGT. The CDR3: CASSDYPSRYEQYF. The CDR3 DNA is TGTGCCAGCAGTGACTACCCCTCGAGGTACGAGCAGTACTTC.

This clonotype was observed a few times. The chain employs TRBV10-2 and TRBJ2-7, with 10 positions matching TRBD2. The CDR3 runs 15 residues. Unmatched junction bases numbered 9, after V lost 3 bases and J lost 7 bases. The V gene's germline CDR1 is WSHSY and CDR2 SAAADI. In DNA, the CDR3 is TGCGCCAGCAGTGAAGGAGCGGGAGGGCCGGGGGAGCAGTACTTC. It codes for CASSEGAGGPGEQYF.

V usage is TRBV5-5 and J usage is TRBJ2-4; 7 bases line up with TRBD1. This CDR3 contains 15 residues. V lost 5 bases, J lost 1 base, and 6 bases stayed unmatched. Germline CDR1 reads SGHKS; CDR2 reads YYEKEE (reference sequence). CDR3 coding DNA: TGTGCCAGCAGTCGGGCAGGGGGTGCCAAAAACATTCAGTACTTC. Its translation is CASSRAGGAKNIQYF.

The V call is TRBV20-1, the J call TRBJ2-7, with D possibly TRBD2 on 6 matching bases. Germline V gene sequence: CDR1 DFQATT, CDR2 SNEGSKA (reference sequence). V gave up 2 bases and J gave up 4 bases, with 15 bases separating them. This CDR3 has 14 amino acids. The CDR3 DNA reads TGCAGTGCTAGATCTGCTCGCGGGGCGTACGAGCAGTACTTC. Its translation: CSARSARGAYEQYF.

This clonotype is deemed medium-sized. The chain couples TRBV7-8 to TRBJ2-7; 8 nucleotides match TRBD2. The CDR3 has 16 residues. The ends lost 1 base at V and 4 bases at J; junction bases unmatched: 9. The V gene's germline CDR1 is SGHVS and CDR2 FQNEAQ. The CDR3 DNA is TGTGCCAGCAGCTTAGAACGTGGGACTAGAGGGTACGAGCAGTACTTC. It codes for CASSLERGTRGYEQYF. Filled out from reference TRBV7-8 and TRBJ2-7, the complete variable domain reads GAGVSQSPRYKVAKRGQDVALRCDPISGHVSLFWYQQALGQGPEFLTYFQNEAQLDKSGLPSDRFFAERPEGSVSTLKIQRTQQEDSAVYLCASSLERGTRGYEQYFGPGTRLTVT.

The chain recombines TRBV7-3 with TRBJ1-1, with 8 bases that match TRBD1. The V gene's germline CDR1 is SGHTA and CDR2 FQGTGA. This CDR3 spans 15 amino acids. V was pared by 5 bases and J by 1 base, with 6 bases of the junction left unmatched. Written as DNA, the CDR3 is TGTGCCAGCAGCGTGCGGACAGGGAAGAACACTGAAGCTTTCTTT. Protein: CASSVRTGKNTEAFF. The full variable domain, in which reference TRBV7-3 and TRBJ1-1 provide the parts outside the CDR3, is GAGVSQTPSNKVTEKGKYVELRCDPISGHTALYWYRQSLGQGPEFLIYFQGTGAADDSGLPNDRFFAVRPEGSVSTLKIQRTERGDSAVYLCASSVRTGKNTEAFFGQGTRLTVV.

This clonotype has a count of ten or more. The chain has TRBV6-1 and TRBJ1-2; D gene uncertain. The V gene lost 8 bases and the J gene lost 3 bases, with 7 bases spanning the gap. Germline CDR1 is MNHNS and CDR2 is SASEGT. The length of the CDR3 is 11 residues. CDR3 nucleotide sequence: TGTGCCAGCGGTCAGCACTATGGCTACACCTTC. It codes for CASGQHYGYTF.

V is TRBV29-1 and J is TRBJ1-3; 7 bases align to TRBD1. CDR1 SQVTM and CDR2 ANQGSEA come from the germline V gene. The CDR3 loop spans 11 amino acids. The ends lost 8 bases at V and 4 bases at J; junction bases unmatched: 2. Here the CDR3 reads CSTGEGNTIYF. CDR3 nucleotides: TGCAGCACAGGGGAGGGAAACACCATATATTTT.

As concerns this clonotype: The CDR3 ends on some other residue instead of the conserved phenylalanine or tryptophan, so this is likely a read error. The CDR3 DNA follows: TGCAGTGCTAGTTTTGTAATAAGCACAGATACGCAGTATCGT. Its protein product is CSASFVISTDTQYR. The V gene is TRBV20-1, the J gene TRBJ2-3, with D uncertain. CDR1 is DFQATT, CDR2 SNEGSKA, per germline (reference sequence). The CDR3 consists of 14 residues. V lost 3 bases and J lost 0, with 10 bases in between.

This clonotype was picked up many times. This sequence joins TRBV6-5 and TRBJ2-1; D remains ambiguous. V was cut by 4 bases and J by 5 bases, with 9 bases left in between. CDR3 length: 13 residues. The germline gives CDR1 MNHEY, CDR2 SVGAGI. CDR3 in DNA: TGTGCCAGCAGTTCGAGAGCACACAATGAGCAGTTCTTC. Translated, it gives CASSSRAHNEQFF.

This clonotype has ten or more counts. The V call is TRBV27, the J call TRBJ2-7; D unclear. The CDR3 is 13 amino acids. V was cut by 4 bases and J by 6 bases, with 13 bases left in between. CDR1 and CDR2 (germline): MNHEY, SMNVEV (reference sequence). The CDR3 loop reads CASSSPPNREQYF. The DNA for the CDR3 is TGTGCCAGCAGTTCTCCACCCAACCGCGAGCAGTACTTC.

V gene TRBV6-5 combines with J gene TRBJ2-7; D assignment may be TRBD1 or TRBD2 (5 bases each). CDR1 and CDR2 (germline): MNHEY, SVGAGI. V was shortened by 2 bases and J by 3 bases, with 11 bases between the two germline ends. The CDR3 is 14 residues long. The chain's CDR3 is CASSYGDGFYEQYF. The CDR3 DNA reads TGTGCCAGCAGTTACGGGGACGGGTTCTACGAGCAGTACTTC.

In the case of this clonotype: As the CDR3 is not closed by the conserved phenylalanine or tryptophan, this likely results from a read error. The genes are TRBV11-3 and TRBJ1-1; D not certain. Germline-derived CDR1 and CDR2 are SGHNT and YENEEA. V dropped 5 bases and J dropped 0 bases, with 7 bases sitting between them. There are 13 residues in the CDR3. The CDR3 loop reads CASSAHVNTEAFS. CDR3 in DNA: TGTGCCAGCAGCGCACATGTGAACACTGAAGCTTTCTCT.